The 18 T cell receptor beta chains in this list originate from one sample, sequenced in a study of OX40 agonist ivuxolimab in advanced cancers. Using immunoSEQ multiplex PCR, the repertoire was profiled, and TCRdb retains in-frame clones only, with some absent. The table has fewer than 85,000 clones, 85% to 90% seen once; the top ten hold about 0.53%. This material consisted of CD4+ or CD8+ T cells sorted from blood, taken in a trial of the OX40 agonist ivuxolimab. These TCRs come from an adult with an advanced solid tumor such as melanoma, head and neck, liver or kidney cancer.

The V gene is TRBV7-2, the J gene TRBJ2-7; D perhaps matches TRBD1 (6 bases). V was shortened by 5 bases and J by 3 bases, with 14 bases between the two germline ends. There are 14 residues in the CDR3. Germline CDR1 SGHTA, CDR2 FQGNSA. The DNA for the CDR3 is TGTGCCAGCAGCCCCCGGAAGGGGGACTACGAGCAGTACTTC. It codes for CASSPRKGDYEQYF.

The chain uses TRBV14 and TRBJ2-1; D is possibly TRBD1 (6 bases). V was pared by 5 bases and J by 2 bases, with 16 bases between. The CDR3 extends over 16 amino acids. CDR1 is SGHDN, CDR2 FVKESK, per germline. CDR3 coding DNA: TGTGCCAGCAGCACTAAGGGGACATGGGCCTACAATGAGCAGTTCTTC. Protein product: CASSTKGTWAYNEQFF. Complete variable domain (other parts from reference TRBV14 and TRBJ2-1): EAGVTQFPSHSVIEKGQTVTLRCDPISGHDNLYWYRRVMGKEIKFLLHFVKESKQDESGMPNNRFLAERTGGTYSTLKVQPAELEDSGVYFCASSTKGTWAYNEQFFGPGTRLTVL.

The rearrangement uses TRBV2 and TRBJ1-1; 9 nucleotides line up with TRBD1. In germline, CDR1 is SNHLY, CDR2 FYNNEI. V was clipped by 10 bases and J by 4 bases; unmatched bases: 13. The CDR3 spans 15 residues. The CDR3 sequence: CAISTGTGYFTEAFF. DNA of the CDR3: TGTGCCATCTCAACCGGGACAGGGTATTTCACTGAAGCTTTCTTT.

The V call is TRBV18, the J call TRBJ2-1; possibly TRBD2 for D (6 bases). There are 15 residues in the CDR3. CDR1 and CDR2 from the germline V gene are KGHSH and LQKENI. V lost 0 bases and J 9 bases, leaving 15 bases between the germline ends. As DNA, the CDR3 is TGTGCCAGCTCACCACCGTCAGGCGGGATAGGTGAGCAGTTCTTC. Translating it yields CASSPPSGGIGEQFF.

The V gene is TRBV6-5, the J gene TRBJ1-3; maybe TRBD1 (5 bases). This CDR3 comprises 13 residues. V was clipped by 4 bases and J by 4 bases, with 8 bases between them. Germline assignment: CDR1 MNHEY and CDR2 SVGAGI. The CDR3 sequence is CASSFDSGNTIYF. The CDR3 nucleotides are TGTGCCAGCAGTTTCGACAGCGGAAACACCATATATTTT.

This clone was recorded once. For the CDR3, the DNA is TGTGCCTGGAGCACTCTGTCGGGGGGGAATTCACCCCTCCACTTT. This codes for CAWSTLSGGNSPLHF. J is TRBJ1-6 and V is TRBV30; D possibly corresponds to TRBD1 (5 bases). This CDR3 is built from 15 residues. The germline V gene has CDR1 GTSNPN and CDR2 SVGIG (reference sequence). Trimming pared 3 bases from V and 7 bases from J, leaving 16 bases between.

The V call is TRBV2, the J call TRBJ2-5, with 11 bases that match TRBD2. The CDR3 has 15 amino acids. Germline CDR1 and CDR2: SNHLY and FYNNEI. The J segment lost 5 bases and the V segment lost 3 bases, leaving 5 bases of the junction unmatched. This chain's CDR3 is CASSDRLAGGETQYF. The CDR3 region has the DNA TGTGCCAGCAGTGACCGGCTAGCGGGAGGTGAGACCCAGTACTTC. The variable domain in full, completed from reference TRBV2 and TRBJ2-5, reads EPEVTQTPSHQVTQMGQEVILRCVPISNHLYFYWYRQILGQKVEFLVSFYNNEISEKSEIFDDQFSVERPDGSNFTLKIRSTKLEDSAMYFCASSDRLAGGETQYFGPGTRLLVL.

The chain has TRBV18 and TRBJ2-1; the match to TRBD2 covers 7 bases. The CDR3 sequence is 16 residues long. Germline V gene sequence: CDR1 KGHSH, CDR2 LQKENI. J gave up 2 bases and V 1 base, and 5 bases lay outside the gene matches. Written as DNA, the CDR3 is TGTGCCAGCTCACCACAGGCTAGCGGACCCTACAATGAGCAGTTCTTC. It is translated as CASSPQASGPYNEQFF.

V usage is TRBV5-4 and J usage is TRBJ2-7; 7 nucleotides line up with TRBD1. The germline CDR1 and CDR2 sequences are SGHNT and YYREEE (reference sequence). This CDR3 is built from 13 residues. V was pared by 4 bases and J by 7 bases, with 8 bases of the junction left unmatched. The chain's CDR3 is CASSIDRVGEQYF. The DNA of the CDR3 is TGTGCCAGCAGCATTGACAGGGTAGGGGAGCAGTACTTC.

This clone appeared a single time. This rearrangement joins TRBV5-1 to TRBJ2-5, with 9 bases lining up with TRBD2. The DNA end is a closer match to TRBJ2-7, so the J assignment may be wrong. Germline V gene data show CDR1 as SGHRS and CDR2 as YFSETQ. CDR3 length: 17 residues. CDR3: CASSGLGAGGASYEQYF. The CDR3 DNA sequence: TGCGCCAGCAGCGGACTTGGGGCGGGAGGGGCCTCCTACGAGCAGTACTTC.

Concerning this clone itself: At one end the junction does not follow the germline gene, possibly because of a read error. V usage is TRBV18 and J usage is TRBJ2-3, with 7 bases identical to TRBD1. Germline loops: CDR1 KGHSH, CDR2 LQKENI. CDR3 length equals 15 residues. The CDR3 here is CASSPATGSTDAQYF. The CDR3, as DNA: TGTGCCAGCTCACCTGCGACAGGGAGCACAGATGCGCAGTATTTT.

This chain joins TRBV7-3 and TRBJ2-3; D might be TRBD2 (6 bases). The CDR3 runs to 16 residues. Germline CDR1 is SGHTA and CDR2 is FQGTGA. Trimming removed 6 bases at V and 0 bases at J, with 16 bases between. The CDR3 nucleotides are TGTGCCAGCAGTTACGGGGGTCTCCCTAGCACAGATACGCAGTATTTT. It encodes CASSYGGLPSTDTQYF.

V usage is TRBV18 and J usage is TRBJ1-1; D is unresolved. The CDR3 is made up of 14 amino acids. CDR1 is KGHSH and CDR2 is LQKENI in the germline V gene. Trimming shortened V by 3 bases and J by 8 bases, and 16 bases separated the two germline ends. The CDR3 protein is CASSPGARYSEAFF. CDR3 nucleotides: TGTGCCAGCTCACCGGGAGCCAGATATAGCGAAGCTTTCTTT. The full variable domain, its missing parts supplied by reference TRBV18 and TRBJ1-1, is NAGVMQNPRHLVRRRGQEARLRCSPMKGHSHVYWYRQLPEEGLKFMVYLQKENIIDESGMPKERFSAEFPKEGPSILRIQQVVRGDSAAYFCASSPGARYSEAFFGQGTRLTVV.

The J gene is TRBJ2-5, the V gene TRBV7-2; D uncertain. Deletions cut 4 bases from V and 1 base from J, with 4 bases between. The germline V gene has CDR1 SGHTA and CDR2 FQGNSA. CDR3 length: 12 residues. The CDR3 protein is CASSSFQETQYF. The CDR3 nucleotides are TGTGCCAGCAGCTCCTTCCAAGAGACCCAGTACTTC.

This chain uses TRBV28 with TRBJ2-5; D is unresolved. Germline CDR1 MDHEN, CDR2 SYDVKM. The CDR3 sequence is 11 residues long. V lost 5 bases and J 3 bases, leaving 4 bases between the germline ends. The CDR3 DNA follows: TGTGCCAGCAGTGAAAAAGAGACCCAGTACTTC. Its translation is CASSEKETQYF.

The V call is TRBV6-1, the J call TRBJ2-5; no firm D call. The CDR3 totals 14 residues. Per germline, CDR1 MNHNS and CDR2 SASEGT. V shed 3 bases and J shed 2 bases, with 10 bases lying between them. CDR3 DNA sequence: TGTGCCAGCAGTGATACAGTAACGCAAGAGACCCAGTACTTC. This encodes CASSDTVTQETQYF.

The chain recombines TRBV5-1 with TRBJ2-2; D not resolved. Germline CDR1 reads SGHRS; CDR2 reads YFSETQ. The CDR3 spans 15 residues. V shed 0 bases and J shed 5 bases, with 11 bases lying between them. CDR3 amino acids: CASSLGLPGTGELFF. The CDR3 bases are TGCGCCAGCAGCTTGGGTCTCCCCGGGACCGGGGAGCTGTTTTTT.

This clone has only a few counts. The V gene is TRBV9, the J gene TRBJ2-1, with D possibly being TRBD2 (5 bases). The germline V gene has CDR1 SGDLS and CDR2 YYNGEE. The germline V and J ends were trimmed by 3 bases and 3 bases, with 16 bases remaining between them. The CDR3 has 16 residues. CDR3 DNA: TGTGCCAGCAGCGCCCATCCTACTAGAGGCTACAATGAGCAGTTCTTC. This sequence encodes CASSAHPTRGYNEQFF.